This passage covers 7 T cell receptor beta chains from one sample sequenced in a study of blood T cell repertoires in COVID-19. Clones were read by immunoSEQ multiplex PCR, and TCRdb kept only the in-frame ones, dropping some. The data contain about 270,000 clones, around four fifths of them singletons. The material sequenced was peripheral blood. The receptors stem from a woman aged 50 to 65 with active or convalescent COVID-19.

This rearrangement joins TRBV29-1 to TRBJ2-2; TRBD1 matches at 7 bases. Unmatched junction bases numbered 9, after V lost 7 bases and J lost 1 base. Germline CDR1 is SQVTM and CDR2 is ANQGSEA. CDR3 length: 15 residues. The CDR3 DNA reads TGCAGCGGACGGCTACAGGGGAAGAACACCGGGGAGCTGTTTTTT. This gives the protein CSGRLQGKNTGELFF.

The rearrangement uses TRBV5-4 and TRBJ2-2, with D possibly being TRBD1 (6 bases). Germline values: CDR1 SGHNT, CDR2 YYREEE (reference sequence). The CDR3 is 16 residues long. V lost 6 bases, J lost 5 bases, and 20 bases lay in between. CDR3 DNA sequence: TGTGCCAGCAATTTGGAAGGCTGGGGGCGGACCGGGGAGCTGTTTTTT. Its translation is CASNLEGWGRTGELFF. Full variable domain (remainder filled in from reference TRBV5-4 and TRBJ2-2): ETGVTQSPTHLIKTRGQQVTLRCSSQSGHNTVSWYQQALGQGPQFIFQYYREEENGRGNFPPRFSGLQFPNYSSELNVNALELDDSALYLCASNLEGWGRTGELFFGEGSRLTVL.

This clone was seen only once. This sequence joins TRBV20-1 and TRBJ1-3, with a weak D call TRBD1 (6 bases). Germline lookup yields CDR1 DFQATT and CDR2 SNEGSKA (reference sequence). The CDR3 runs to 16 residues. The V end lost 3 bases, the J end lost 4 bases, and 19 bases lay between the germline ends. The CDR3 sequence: CSASPPQGTLGNTIYF. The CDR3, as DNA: TGCAGTGCTAGTCCTCCCCAGGGGACACTCGGAAACACCATATATTTT.

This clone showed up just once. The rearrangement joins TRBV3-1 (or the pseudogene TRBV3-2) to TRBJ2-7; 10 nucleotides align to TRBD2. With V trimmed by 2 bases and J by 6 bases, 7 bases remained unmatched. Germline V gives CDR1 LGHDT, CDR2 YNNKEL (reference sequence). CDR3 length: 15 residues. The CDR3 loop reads CASSQSAGGSIEQYF. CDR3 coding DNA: TGTGCCAGCAGCCAATCAGCGGGAGGGTCTATCGAGCAGTACTTC.

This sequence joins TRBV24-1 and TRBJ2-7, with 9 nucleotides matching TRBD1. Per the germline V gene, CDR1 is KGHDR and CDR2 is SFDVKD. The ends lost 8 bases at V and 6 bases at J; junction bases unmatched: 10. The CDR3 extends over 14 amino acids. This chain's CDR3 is CATTNGQGLIEQYF. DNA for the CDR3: TGTGCCACCACCAACGGACAGGGGCTAATCGAGCAGTACTTC.

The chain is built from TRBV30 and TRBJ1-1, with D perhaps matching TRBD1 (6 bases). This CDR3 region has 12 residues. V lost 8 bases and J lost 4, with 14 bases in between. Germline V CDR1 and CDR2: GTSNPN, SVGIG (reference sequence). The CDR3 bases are TGTGCCGGCAACAGGGAGGGCACTGAAGCTTTCTTT. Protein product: CAGNREGTEAFF.

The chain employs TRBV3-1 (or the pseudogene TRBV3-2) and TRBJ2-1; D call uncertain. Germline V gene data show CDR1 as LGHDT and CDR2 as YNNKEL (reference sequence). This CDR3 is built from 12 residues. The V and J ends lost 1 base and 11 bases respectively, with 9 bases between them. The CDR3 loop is CASSQGAEKQFF. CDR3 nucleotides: TGTGCCAGCAGCCAAGGGGCAGAAAAGCAGTTCTTC.